This T cell receptor (beta chain) was recorded in a study of cytomegalovirus exposure and HLA in healthy donors. Study conclusions and caveats: As a later analysis showed, a missense DCLRE1C variant was linked to trimming of TCR beta V- and J-genes.

This clone was observed a few times. The antigen remains undetermined. Germline V gene lookup returns CDR1 SGHAT and CDR2 FQNNGV. Trimming removed 3 bases from V and 5 bases from J; junction bases left unmatched: 6. This CDR3 region has 16 residues. PCR involved 60 Vbeta and 13 Jbeta primers. Profiling relied on immunoSEQ multiplex PCR, and the TCRdb table lists in-frame clones only, not all of them. The table lists about 150,000 clones, roughly 85% of them singletons. The V gene is TRBV11-2, the J gene TRBJ2-5; 13 nucleotides line up with TRBD2. The receptor comes from a man aged 35-49 years in good health and CMV-seropositive. The material sequenced was PBMCs. CDR3 sequence (DNA): TGTGCCAGCAGCTTGGGACTAGCGGGACTCGGGGAGACCCAGTACTTC. Translated: CASSLGLAGLGETQYF.